The 9 T cell receptor beta chains listed next were all sequenced from one sample in a study of response to subunit inactivated influenza vaccine. TCRdb reprocessed the RT-PCR reads with MiXCR, giving one entry per CDR3 protein. The profile covers about 520,000 distinct CDR3 sequences, with around 25% appearing a single time and around 1.8% taken by the ten largest. The specimen comprised CD4+ T cells sorted from PBMCs, sampled approximately 5 days after vaccination. The receptors here all came from a man in his forties or fifties who received an inactivated influenza vaccine.

As regards this clonotype: The junction shows a germline mismatch at one end, possibly a read error. The chain is built from TRBV7-2 and TRBJ2-7, with D unclear. This CDR3 contains 13 residues. Germline CDR1 reads SGHTA; CDR2 reads FQGNSA. CDR3 amino acids: CASSFHKSYDQYF. In DNA, the CDR3 is TGTGCCAGCAGCTTTCACAAGTCCTACGACCAGTACTTC. The variable domain in full, with the rest retrieved from reference TRBV7-2 and TRBJ2-7, is GAGVSQSPSNKVTEKGKDVELRCDPISGHTALYWYRQSLGQGLEFLIYFQGNSAPDKSGLPSDRFSAERTGGSVSTLTIQRTQQEDSAVYLCASSFHKSYDQYFGPGTRLTVT.

Many counts were recorded for this clonotype. This sequence joins TRBV6-2 or TRBV6-3 and TRBJ2-5; D not resolved. With 0 bases removed from V and 4 bases from J, the gap between germline ends came to 24 bases. The CDR3 has 19 residues. Germline-derived CDR1 and CDR2 are MNHEY and SVGEGT. CDR3 bases: TGTGCCAGCAGTTACTCGACTGGGCCACCCCAATATTCAAGAGAGACCCAGTACTTC. Translation gives CASSYSTGPPQYSRETQYF.

This rearrangement joins TRBV10-3 to TRBJ2-7; D is perhaps TRBD1 or TRBD2 (5 bases each). Trimming removed 3 bases from V and 6 bases from J, with 12 bases in between. The CDR3 totals 13 residues. CDR1 ENHRY and CDR2 SYGVKD come from the germline V gene. CDR3 region: CAISDQGRSEQYF. Here the CDR3 DNA reads TGTGCCATCAGTGACCAGGGACGGAGCGAGCAGTACTTC.

This clonotype occurred a few times. The rearrangement links TRBV6-1 to TRBJ2-1; D uncertain. CDR1 is MNHNS, CDR2 SASEGT, per germline. The CDR3 spans 15 residues. Trimming shortened V by 5 bases and J by 2 bases, and 13 bases separated the two germline ends. The DNA of the CDR3 is TGTGCCAGCAGTAAATCAGGCAGCACCTACAATGAGCAGTTCTTC. Protein product: CASSKSGSTYNEQFF.

CDR3 region: CASSPATGGTEAFF. DNA of the CDR3: TGTGCCAGCAGCCCCGCGACAGGGGGCACTGAAGCTTTCTTT. The J gene is TRBJ1-1, the V gene TRBV3-1; 9 positions agree with TRBD1. The CDR3 is 14 residues long. Per germline, CDR1 LGHDT and CDR2 YNNKEL (reference sequence). The trim removed 4 bases at V and 4 bases at J, leaving 4 bases unmatched.

In this sample, this clonotype turned up a few times. The chain uses TRBV20-1 and TRBJ1-1; tentative D call: TRBD1 (6 bases). The V end lost 4 bases, the J end lost 4 bases, and 13 bases lay between the germline ends. The CDR3 runs to 13 residues. The V gene's germline CDR1 is DFQATT and CDR2 SNEGSKA (reference sequence). The CDR3 nucleotides read TGCAGTGCTAAGGACAGTTTTAGCACTGAAGCTTTCTTT. Translated, it gives CSAKDSFSTEAFF.

This clonotype has just a few counts. This chain connects TRBV5-1 to TRBJ1-2, with TRBD1 identical over 8 bases. Germline CDR1 is SGHRS and CDR2 is YFSETQ. V shed 0 bases, J shed 0 bases, and the junction held 4 bases outside the gene matches. This CDR3 is built from 16 residues. This chain's CDR3 is CASSLATGVTNYGYTF. DNA of the CDR3: TGCGCCAGCAGCTTGGCGACAGGGGTGACTAACTATGGCTACACCTTC.

The J gene is TRBJ2-2, the V gene TRBV12-3 or TRBV12-4; D gene ambiguous. The CDR3 extends over 14 amino acids. With 2 bases removed from V and 8 bases from J, the gap between germline ends came to 12 bases. This CDR3 reads CASSLSAGRGELFF. CDR3 nucleotide sequence: TGTGCCAGCAGTTTATCTGCAGGCCGGGGGGAGCTGTTTTTT.

The chain joins TRBV10-3 to TRBJ2-1; 10 nucleotides line up with TRBD2. There are 15 residues in the CDR3. V was clipped by 5 bases and J by 2 bases; unmatched bases: 3. Germline lookup yields CDR1 ENHRY and CDR2 SYGVKD. CDR3 nucleotide sequence: TGTGCCATCAGTACTAGCGGGGAAGCCTACAATGAGCAGTTCTTC. Protein sequence: CAISTSGEAYNEQFF.